The clone carrying this T cell receptor (beta chain) has at least ten counts. Its matching antigen is unknown. The CDR3 is made up of 15 amino acids. Trimming took 4 bases from V and 5 from J, leaving 17 bases between them. Germline CDR1 is LNHDA and CDR2 is SQIVND (reference sequence). The entry originates in a study of CD8+CD57+ T cells in acquired aplastic anemia. TCR beta VDJ and CDR3 profiles were obtained from a genomic DNA template. TCRdb recomputed calls from the reads with MiXCR, one row per CDR3 protein. The table has 180,000 or so distinct CDR3 sequences, over 40% seen once. General study findings and limits: Overlap between patients and controls comprised twenty-nine CD8+ CDR3 sequences.

Flow cytometry had shown expanded CD8+CD57+ cells in the patients chosen for sequencing. The receptor was isolated from a human donor with aplastic anemia. Sequenced material: sorted CD4+, CD8+, or CD8+CD57+ T cells (not recorded which) from PBMCs. The chain couples TRBV19 to TRBJ1-1; weak D call: TRBD1 (6 bases). CDR3 nucleotide sequence: TGTGCCAGTAGTAGTTTTGGAGGGGGTGGGACTGAAGCTTTCTTT. It yields the protein CASSSFGGGGTEAFF.